This T cell receptor (beta chain) was obtained from a study of blood T cell repertoires in COVID-19. Study details: Material from acute and convalescent COVID-19 was sourced from the United States, Italy and Spain. T cells, B-cell-depleted T cells, or PBMCs supplied cDNA or gDNA.

Looked up from germline, CDR1 is SGHRS and CDR2 is YFSETQ. J was trimmed by 3 bases and V by 6 bases; bases with no gene match: 4. The CDR3 runs 15 residues. Per the original methods: Amplification from reference gene primers served as the basis for estimated nucleated cell counts. The protocol was immunoSEQ multiplex PCR, while the TCRdb copy is restricted to in-frame clones and leaves out a portion. V, J and clone size are taken as reported in that table, and D and trimming were inferred from the DNA itself. The sample lists approximately 200,000 clones; around 80% were seen once. Enrollment of patients from Seattle took place during active infection, with longitudinal follow-up.

The source of this sequence is a woman aged 80 or older with COVID-19, enrolled during active disease. J is TRBJ1-4 and V is TRBV5-1; 11 bases match TRBD1. Sequencing was carried out using peripheral blood. DNA of the CDR3: TGCGCCAGCACCGGACAGGGGGCGGCTAATGAAAAACTGTTTTTT. Encoded protein: CASTGQGAANEKLFF.